This TCR beta chain was identified during a study of T cell changes during pregnancy in multiple sclerosis. Here immunoSEQ multiplex PCR was the method, and the copy in TCRdb shows in-frame clones only, minus some. The sample lists about 36,000 clones; roughly 94% were seen once. This CDR3 has 14 amino acids. The V gene end was trimmed by 4 bases and the J gene end by 6 bases; junction bases not matched to a gene: 6. Germline CDR1 reads SGHNT; CDR2 reads YENEEA. This clonotype originated in a female donor with multiple sclerosis, enrolled in a pregnancy study. J is TRBJ2-3 and V is TRBV11-3; TRBD1 matches 8 bases. The specimen comprised CD4+ T cells from peripheral blood mononuclear cells, sampled after pregnancy. The chain's CDR3 is CASSSQGAGDTQYF. The DNA for the CDR3 is TGTGCCAGCAGCTCCCAGGGGGCTGGGGATACGCAGTATTTT. Full variable domain (remainder filled in from reference TRBV11-3 and TRBJ2-3): EAGVVQSPRYKIIEKKQPVAFWCNPISGHNTLYWYLQNLGQGPELLIRYENEEAVDDSQLPKDRFSAERLKGVDSTLKIQPAELGDSAVYLCASSSQGAGDTQYFGPGTRLTVL.